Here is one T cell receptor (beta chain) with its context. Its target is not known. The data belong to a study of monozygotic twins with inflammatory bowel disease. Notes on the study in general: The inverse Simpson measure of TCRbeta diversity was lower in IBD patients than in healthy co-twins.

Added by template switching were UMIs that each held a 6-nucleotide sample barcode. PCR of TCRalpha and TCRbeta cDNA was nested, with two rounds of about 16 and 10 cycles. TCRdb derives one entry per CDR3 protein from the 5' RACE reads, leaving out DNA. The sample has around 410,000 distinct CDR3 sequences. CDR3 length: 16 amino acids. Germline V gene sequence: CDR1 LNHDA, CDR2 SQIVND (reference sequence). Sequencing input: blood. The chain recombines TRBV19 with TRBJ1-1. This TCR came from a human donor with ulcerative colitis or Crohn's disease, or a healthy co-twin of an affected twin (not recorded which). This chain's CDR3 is CASRAEGSRANTEAFF. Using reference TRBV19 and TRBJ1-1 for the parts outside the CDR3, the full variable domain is DGGITQSPKYLFRKEGQNVTLSCEQNLNHDAMYWYRQDPGQGLRLIYYSQIVNDFQKGDIAEGYSVSREKKESFPLTVTSAQKNPTAFYLCASRAEGSRANTEAFFGQGTRLTVV.